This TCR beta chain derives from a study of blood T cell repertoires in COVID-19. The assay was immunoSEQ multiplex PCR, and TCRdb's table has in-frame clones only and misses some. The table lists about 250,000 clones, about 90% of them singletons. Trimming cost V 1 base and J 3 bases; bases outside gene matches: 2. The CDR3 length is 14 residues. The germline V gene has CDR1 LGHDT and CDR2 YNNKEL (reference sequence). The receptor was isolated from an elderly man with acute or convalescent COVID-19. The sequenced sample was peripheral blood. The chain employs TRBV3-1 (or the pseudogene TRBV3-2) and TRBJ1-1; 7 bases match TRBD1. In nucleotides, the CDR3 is TGTGCCAGCAGCCAAGTCGACAGGGACACTGAAGCTTTCTTT. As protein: CASSQVDRDTEAFF.